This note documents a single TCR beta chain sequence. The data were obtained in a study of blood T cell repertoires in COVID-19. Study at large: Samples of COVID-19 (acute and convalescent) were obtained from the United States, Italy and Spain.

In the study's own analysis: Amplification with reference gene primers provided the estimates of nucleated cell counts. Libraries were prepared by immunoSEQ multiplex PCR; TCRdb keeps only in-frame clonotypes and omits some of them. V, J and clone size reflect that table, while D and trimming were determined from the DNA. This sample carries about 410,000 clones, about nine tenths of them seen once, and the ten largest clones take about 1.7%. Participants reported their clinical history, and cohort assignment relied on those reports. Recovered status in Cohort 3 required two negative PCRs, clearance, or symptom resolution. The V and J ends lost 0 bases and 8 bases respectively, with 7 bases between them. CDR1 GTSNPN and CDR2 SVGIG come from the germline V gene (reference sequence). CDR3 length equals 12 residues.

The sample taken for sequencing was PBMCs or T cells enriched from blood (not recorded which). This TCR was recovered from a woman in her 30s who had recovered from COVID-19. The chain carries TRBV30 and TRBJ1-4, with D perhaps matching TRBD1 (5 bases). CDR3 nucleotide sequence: TGTGCCTGGAGTGTAGGGGTCGAAAAACTGTTTTTT. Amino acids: CAWSVGVEKLFF.